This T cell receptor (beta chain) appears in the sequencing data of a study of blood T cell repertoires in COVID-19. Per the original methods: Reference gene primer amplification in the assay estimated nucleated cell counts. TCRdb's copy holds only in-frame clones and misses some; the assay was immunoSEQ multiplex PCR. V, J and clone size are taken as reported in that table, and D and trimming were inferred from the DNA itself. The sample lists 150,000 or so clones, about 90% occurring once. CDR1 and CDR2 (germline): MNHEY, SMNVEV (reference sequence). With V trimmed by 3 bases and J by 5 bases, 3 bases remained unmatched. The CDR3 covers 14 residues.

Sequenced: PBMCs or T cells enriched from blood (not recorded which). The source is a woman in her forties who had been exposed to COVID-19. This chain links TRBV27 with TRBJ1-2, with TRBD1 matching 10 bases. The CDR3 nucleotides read TGTGCCAGCAGTTTGGACAGGGGGGCGTATGGCTACACCTTC. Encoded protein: CASSLDRGAYGYTF.